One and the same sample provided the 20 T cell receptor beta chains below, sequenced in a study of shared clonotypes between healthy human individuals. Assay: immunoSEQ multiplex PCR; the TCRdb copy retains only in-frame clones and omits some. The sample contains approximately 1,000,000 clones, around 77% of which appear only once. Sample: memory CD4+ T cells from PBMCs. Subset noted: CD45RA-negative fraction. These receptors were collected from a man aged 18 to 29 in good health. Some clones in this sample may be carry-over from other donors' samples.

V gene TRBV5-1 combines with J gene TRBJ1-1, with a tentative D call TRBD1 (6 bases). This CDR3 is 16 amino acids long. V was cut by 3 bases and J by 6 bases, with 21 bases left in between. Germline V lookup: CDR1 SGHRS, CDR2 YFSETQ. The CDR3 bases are TGCGCCAGCAGCTCTCAGGGGCCGCTAGCAGGAGCTGAAGCTTTCTTT. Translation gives CASSSQGPLAGAEAFF.

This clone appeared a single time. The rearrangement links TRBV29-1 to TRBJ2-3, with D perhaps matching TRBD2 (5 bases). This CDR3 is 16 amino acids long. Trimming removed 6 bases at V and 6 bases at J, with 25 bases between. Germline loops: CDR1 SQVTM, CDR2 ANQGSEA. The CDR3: CSVPDWRRPGADTQYF. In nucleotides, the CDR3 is TGCAGCGTCCCGGACTGGCGTCGACCCGGCGCCGATACGCAGTATTTT.

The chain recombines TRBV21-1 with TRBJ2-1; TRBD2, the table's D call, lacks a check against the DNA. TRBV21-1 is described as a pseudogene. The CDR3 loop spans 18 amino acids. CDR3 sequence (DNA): TGTGCCAGCAGGAAACGGACTAGCGGGAGTCAGCCCTACAATGAGCAGTTCTTC. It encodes CASRKRTSGSQPYNEQFF.

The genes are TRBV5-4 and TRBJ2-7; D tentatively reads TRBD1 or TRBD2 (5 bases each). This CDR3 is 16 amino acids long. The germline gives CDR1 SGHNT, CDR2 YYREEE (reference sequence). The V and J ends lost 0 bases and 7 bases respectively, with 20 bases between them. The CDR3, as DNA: TGTGCCAGCAGCTTGGCCGGGGCTAGAGGGCCGGGAGAGCAGTACTTC. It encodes CASSLAGARGPGEQYF.

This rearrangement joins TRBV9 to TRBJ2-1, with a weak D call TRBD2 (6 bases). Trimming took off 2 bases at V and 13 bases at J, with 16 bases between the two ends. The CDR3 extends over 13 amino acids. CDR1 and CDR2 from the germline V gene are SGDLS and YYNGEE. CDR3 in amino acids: CASSVNEGAGQFF. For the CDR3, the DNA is TGTGCCAGCAGCGTGAATGAAGGGGCGGGACAGTTCTTC.

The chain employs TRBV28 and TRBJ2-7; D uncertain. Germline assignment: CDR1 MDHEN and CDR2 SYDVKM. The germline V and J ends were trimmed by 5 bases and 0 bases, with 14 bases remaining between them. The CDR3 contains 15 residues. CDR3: CASSPGWPSSYEQYF. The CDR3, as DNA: TGTGCCAGCAGTCCTGGGTGGCCCAGCTCCTACGAGCAGTACTTC.

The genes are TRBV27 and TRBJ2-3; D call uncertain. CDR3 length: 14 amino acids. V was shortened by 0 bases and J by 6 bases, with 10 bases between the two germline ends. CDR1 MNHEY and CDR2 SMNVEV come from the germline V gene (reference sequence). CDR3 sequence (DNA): TGTGCCAGCAGTTTATCGAGGCTCCGCGATACGCAGTATTTT. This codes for CASSLSRLRDTQYF.

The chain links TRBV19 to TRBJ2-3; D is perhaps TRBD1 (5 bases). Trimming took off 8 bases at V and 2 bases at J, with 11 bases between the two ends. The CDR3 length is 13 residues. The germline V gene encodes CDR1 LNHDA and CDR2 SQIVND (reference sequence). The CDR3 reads CASQGGDTDTQYF. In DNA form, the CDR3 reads TGTGCCAGTCAGGGTGGCGACACAGATACGCAGTATTTT. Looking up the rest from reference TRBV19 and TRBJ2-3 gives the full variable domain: DGGITQSPKYLFRKEGQNVTLSCEQNLNHDAMYWYRQDPGQGLRLIYYSQIVNDFQKGDIAEGYSVSREKKESFPLTVTSAQKNPTAFYLCASQGGDTDTQYFGPGTRLTVL.

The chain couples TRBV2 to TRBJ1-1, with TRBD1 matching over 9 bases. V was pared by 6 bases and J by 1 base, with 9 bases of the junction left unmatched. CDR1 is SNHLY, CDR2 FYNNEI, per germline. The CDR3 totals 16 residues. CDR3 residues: CASSRPGTGKNTEAFF. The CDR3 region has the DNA TGTGCCAGCAGCCGTCCCGGGACAGGGAAGAACACTGAAGCTTTCTTT.

The CDR3 here is CASSLTSGTGGTRRTEAFF. DNA for the CDR3: TGTGCCAGCAGCTTAACCTCAGGGACAGGGGGCACGCGGAGGACTGAAGCTTTCTTT. The chain is built from TRBV7-3 and TRBJ1-1; 12 nucleotides agree with TRBD1. V shed 0 bases, J shed 5 bases, and the junction held 13 bases outside the gene matches. Germline values: CDR1 SGHTA, CDR2 FQGTGA. CDR3 length: 19 residues.

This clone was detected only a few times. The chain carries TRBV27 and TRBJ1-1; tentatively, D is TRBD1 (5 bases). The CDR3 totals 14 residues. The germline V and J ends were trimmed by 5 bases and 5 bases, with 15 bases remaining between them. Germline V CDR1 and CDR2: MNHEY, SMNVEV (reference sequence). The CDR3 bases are TGTGCCAGCAGTCGAACGGGGCTGGGGACTGAAGCTTTCTTT. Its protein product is CASSRTGLGTEAFF.

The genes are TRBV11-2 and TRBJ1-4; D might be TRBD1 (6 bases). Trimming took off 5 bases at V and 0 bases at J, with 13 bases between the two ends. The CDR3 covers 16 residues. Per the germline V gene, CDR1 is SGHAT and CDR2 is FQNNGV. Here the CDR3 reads CASSILDSATNEKLFF. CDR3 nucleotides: TGTGCCAGCAGCATCCTGGACAGCGCAACTAATGAAAAACTGTTTTTT.

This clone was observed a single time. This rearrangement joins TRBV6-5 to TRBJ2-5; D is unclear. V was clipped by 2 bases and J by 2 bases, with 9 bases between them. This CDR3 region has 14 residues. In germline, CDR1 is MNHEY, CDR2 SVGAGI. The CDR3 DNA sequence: TGTGCCAGCAGTTACGGAGTCCAGCAAGAGACCCAGTACTTC. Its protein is CASSYGVQQETQYF.

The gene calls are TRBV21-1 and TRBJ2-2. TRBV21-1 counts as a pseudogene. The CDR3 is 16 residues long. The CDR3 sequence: CASSKSGREKGGELFF. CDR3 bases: TGTGCCAGCAGCAAATCAGGCAGGGAGAAAGGCGGGGAGCTGTTTTTT.

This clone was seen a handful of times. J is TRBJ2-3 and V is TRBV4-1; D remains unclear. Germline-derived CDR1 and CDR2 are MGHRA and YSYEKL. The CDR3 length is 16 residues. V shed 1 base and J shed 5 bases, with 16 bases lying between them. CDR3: CASSQVNLVAVDTQYF. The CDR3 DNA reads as TGCGCCAGCAGCCAAGTGAATCTAGTTGCGGTAGATACGCAGTATTTT.

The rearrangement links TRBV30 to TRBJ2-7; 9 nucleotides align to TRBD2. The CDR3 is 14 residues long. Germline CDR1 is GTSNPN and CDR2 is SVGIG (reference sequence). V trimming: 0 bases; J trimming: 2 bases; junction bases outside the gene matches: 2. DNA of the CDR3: TGTGCCTGGAGTGTGGCTAGCGGGGCCTACGAGCAGTACTTC. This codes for CAWSVASGAYEQYF.

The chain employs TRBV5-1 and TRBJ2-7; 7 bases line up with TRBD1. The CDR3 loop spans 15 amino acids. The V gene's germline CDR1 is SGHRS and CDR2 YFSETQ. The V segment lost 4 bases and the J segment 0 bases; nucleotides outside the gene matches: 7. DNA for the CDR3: TGCGCCAGCAGCAGAGCCGGGACAGCCTCCTACGAGCAGTACTTC. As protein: CASSRAGTASYEQYF.

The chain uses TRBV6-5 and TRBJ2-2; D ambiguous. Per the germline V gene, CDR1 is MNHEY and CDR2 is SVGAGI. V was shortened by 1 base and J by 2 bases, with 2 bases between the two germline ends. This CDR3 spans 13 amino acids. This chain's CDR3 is CASSYFNTGELFF. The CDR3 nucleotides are TGTGCCAGCAGTTACTTCAACACCGGGGAGCTGTTTTTT.

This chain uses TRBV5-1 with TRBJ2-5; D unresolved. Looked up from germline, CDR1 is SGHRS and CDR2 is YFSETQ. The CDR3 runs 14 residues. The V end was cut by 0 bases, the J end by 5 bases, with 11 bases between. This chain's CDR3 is CASSLGLPGETQYF. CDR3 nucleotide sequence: TGCGCCAGCAGCTTGGGCCTTCCCGGGGAGACCCAGTACTTC.

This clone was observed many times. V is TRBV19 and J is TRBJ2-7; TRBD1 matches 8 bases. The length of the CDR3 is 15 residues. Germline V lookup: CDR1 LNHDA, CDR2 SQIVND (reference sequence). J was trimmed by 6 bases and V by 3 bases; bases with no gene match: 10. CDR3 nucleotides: TGTGCCAGTAGTATGACAGGGGTGTCTTGGGGCGAGCAGTACTTC. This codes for CASSMTGVSWGEQYF.